This T cell receptor (beta chain) comes out of a study of breast tumors, draining lymph nodes, adjacent tissues. Study-level points and caveats: Tumor repertoires ranked between lymph nodes and nontumor tissue in diversity, with V and J gene preferences. Data fit most tumor T cells coming from lymph node, expanding in tumor. Data only fit, rather than demonstrated, lymph node origin of most tumor T cells. Luminal-like breast cancer showed significantly greater tumor-nontumor repertoire similarity than basal-like breast cancer did.

TCRdb re-called the multiplex PCR reads through MiXCR, storing one row per CDR3 protein. The data hold about 89,000 distinct CDR3 sequences, with more than 25% observed a single time. This clonotype was recorded at least ten times. Antigen unknown. Germline V gene lookup returns CDR1 MNHNS and CDR2 SASEGT. CDR3 length: 15 residues. The V and J ends lost 6 bases and 1 base, in that order; junction bases with no gene match: 9. Axillary draining lymph nodes of breast cancer patients supplied the node samples. The chain is built from TRBV6-1 and TRBJ2-7; TRBD1 agrees at 7 bases. The specimen sequenced was axillary lymph node tissue. This clonotype was sampled from a female donor with breast cancer. Some clones in this sample may be carry-over from other donors' samples. CDR3 DNA: TGTGCCAGCAGGGGGGTGAGGGACAGTTCCTACGAGCAGTACTTC. Protein product: CASRGVRDSSYEQYF.